Below are 28 T cell receptor beta chains sequenced from a single sample in a study of T cell changes during pregnancy in multiple sclerosis. Repertoires were generated with immunoSEQ multiplex PCR, while TCRdb's copy carries only in-frame clones and drops some. The sample records 65,000 to 85,000 clones, around nine tenths being singletons. The material sequenced was CD4+ T cells from peripheral blood mononuclear cells, taken before pregnancy. These receptors all come from a female donor with multiple sclerosis, enrolled in a pregnancy study.

The count of this clone is one. The chain joins TRBV6-6 to TRBJ2-7; 8 bases map to TRBD2. Unmatched junction bases numbered 6, after V lost 5 bases and J lost 0 bases. This CDR3 contains 15 residues. Looked up from germline, CDR1 is MNHNY and CDR2 is SVGAGI (reference sequence). CDR3 nucleotides: TGTGCCAGCAGTCCCAGCGGGGGAAGCTCCTACGAGCAGTACTTC. It yields the protein CASSPSGGSSYEQYF.

V usage is TRBV2 and J usage is TRBJ2-2; 11 bases agree with TRBD2. V trimming: 7 bases; J trimming: 5 bases; junction bases outside the gene matches: 6. Per germline, CDR1 SNHLY and CDR2 FYNNEI. The CDR3 runs to 15 residues. CDR3 bases: TGTGCCAGCACCTTTAGCGGGGGGGGGACCGGGGAGCTGTTTTTT. Residues: CASTFSGGGTGELFF.

This chain joins TRBV28 and TRBJ2-7; no definite D call. V lost 4 bases and J lost 2, with 3 bases in between. Per germline, CDR1 MDHEN and CDR2 SYDVKM. CDR3 size: 11 residues. The CDR3 nucleotides read TGTGCCAGCAGTTCTCCCTACGAGCAGTACTTC. Translation: CASSSPYEQYF.

This chain uses TRBV27 with TRBJ1-2; 7 bases map to TRBD1. Germline assignment: CDR1 MNHEY and CDR2 SMNVEV (reference sequence). The CDR3 sequence is 13 residues long. The V and J ends lost 1 base and 6 bases, in that order; junction bases with no gene match: 2. The CDR3 sequence: CASSLYRGDGYTF. CDR3 bases: TGTGCCAGCAGTTTATACAGGGGCGATGGCTACACCTTC.

The chain combines TRBV7-9 with TRBJ1-5; TRBD1 agrees at 8 bases. J lost 8 bases, V lost 1 base, and 10 bases had no gene match. This CDR3 spans 16 amino acids. Germline-derived CDR1 and CDR2 are SEHNR and FQNEAQ (reference sequence). This CDR3 is CASSLGIGQGGEPQHF. CDR3 bases: TGTGCCAGCAGCTTAGGAATCGGACAGGGAGGGGAGCCCCAGCATTTT. Complete variable domain (other parts from reference TRBV7-9 and TRBJ1-5): DTGVSQNPRHKITKRGQNVTFRCDPISEHNRLYWYRQTLGQGPEFLTYFQNEAQLEKSRLLSDRFSAERPKGSFSTLEIQRTEQGDSAMYLCASSLGIGQGGEPQHFGDGTRLSIL.

The rearrangement uses TRBV2 and TRBJ2-1; 10 bases match TRBD1. The CDR3 is 15 amino acids. The V gene's germline CDR1 is SNHLY and CDR2 FYNNEI. V lost 1 base, J lost 8 bases, and 5 bases stayed unmatched. CDR3 DNA sequence: TGTGCCAGCAGTGAAGGACAGGGGGCGCTTCATGAGCAGTTCTTC. It encodes CASSEGQGALHEQFF. Full variable domain (missing parts from reference TRBV2 and TRBJ2-1): EPEVTQTPSHQVTQMGQEVILRCVPISNHLYFYWYRQILGQKVEFLVSFYNNEISEKSEIFDDQFSVERPDGSNFTLKIRSTKLEDSAMYFCASSEGQGALHEQFFGPGTRLTVL.

This rearrangement joins TRBV11-2 to TRBJ2-6; 10 positions match TRBD1. V shed 4 bases, J shed 2 bases, and the junction held 8 bases outside the gene matches. This CDR3 region has 18 residues. CDR1 is SGHAT, CDR2 FQNNGV, per germline. The CDR3 is CASSYRDRGLAGANVLTF. In DNA, the CDR3 is TGTGCCAGCAGCTACAGGGACAGGGGTCTTGCTGGGGCCAACGTCCTGACTTTC.

V is TRBV7-8 and J is TRBJ2-7; TRBD2 matches 7 bases. The CDR3 loop spans 14 amino acids. From germline, CDR1 is SGHVS and CDR2 FQNEAQ. V shed 1 base and J 3 bases; nucleotides not matched to a gene: 3. DNA for the CDR3: TGTGCCAGCAGCTTAGGGACTAGTCTCTACGAGCAGTACTTC. The encoded protein is CASSLGTSLYEQYF. Supplemented by reference TRBV7-8 and TRBJ2-7, the full variable domain reads GAGVSQSPRYKVAKRGQDVALRCDPISGHVSLFWYQQALGQGPEFLTYFQNEAQLDKSGLPSDRFFAERPEGSVSTLKIQRTQQEDSAVYLCASSLGTSLYEQYFGPGTRLTVT.

The genes are TRBV5-8 and TRBJ2-7, with 8 nucleotides matching TRBD1. CDR3 size: 14 residues. Germline V gives CDR1 SGHTS, CDR2 YDEGEE. Trimming removed 0 bases from V and 4 bases from J; junction bases left unmatched: 3. The CDR3 protein is CASSLAGGGYEQYF. The DNA of the CDR3 is TGTGCCAGCAGCTTGGCAGGGGGCGGTTACGAGCAGTACTTC. Combining the CDR3 with reference TRBV5-8 and TRBJ2-7 gives the whole variable domain EAGVTQSPTHLIKTRGQQATLRCSPISGHTSVYWYQQALGLGLQFLLWYDEGEERNRGNFPPRFSGRQFPNYSSELNVNALELEDSALYLCASSLAGGGYEQYFGPGTRLTVT.

This clone was found a few times. The chain couples TRBV30 to TRBJ1-1, with no clear D. The length of the CDR3 is 13 residues. The ends were cut back, 7 bases at V and 5 bases at J, with 17 bases in the middle. Germline V gene lookup returns CDR1 GTSNPN and CDR2 SVGIG (reference sequence). This chain's CDR3 is CAFSPHRRTEAFF. DNA of the CDR3: TGTGCCTTTTCCCCCCACAGACGGACTGAAGCTTTCTTT.

The chain uses TRBV7-3 and TRBJ2-1; 7 positions agree with TRBD2. The CDR3 has 14 amino acids. The ends lost 2 bases at V and 7 bases at J; junction bases unmatched: 5. Germline CDR1 is SGHTA and CDR2 is FQGTGA. The DNA for the CDR3 is TGTGCCAGCAGCTTATTATCCGGGAGGAATGAGCAGTTCTTC. Residues: CASSLLSGRNEQFF.

The chain couples TRBV6-6 to TRBJ2-3, with D uncertain. V lost 5 bases and J lost 6, with 9 bases in between. In germline, CDR1 is MNHNY, CDR2 SVGAGI (reference sequence). The CDR3 extends over 12 amino acids. CDR3 protein: CASSRSGDTQYF. The CDR3 nucleotides are TGTGCCAGCAGTCGCTCGGGTGATACGCAGTATTTT.

The J gene is TRBJ1-5, the V gene TRBV7-8; D perhaps matches TRBD1 (5 bases). With 1 base removed from V and 4 bases from J, the gap between germline ends came to 8 bases. This CDR3 region has 14 residues. CDR1 SGHVS and CDR2 FQNEAQ come from the germline V gene. The CDR3 region has the DNA TGTGCCAGCAGCTTAGAAGGGGTTAATCAGCCCCAGCATTTT. This codes for CASSLEGVNQPQHF.

The gene calls are TRBV18 and TRBJ1-1; D remains unclear. Germline V gene lookup returns CDR1 KGHSH and CDR2 LQKENI. This CDR3 has 14 amino acids. V gave up 3 bases and J gave up 3 bases, with 11 bases separating them. CDR3 in DNA: TGTGCCAGCTCACCCTGGCCCCCTGACACTGAAGCTTTCTTT. Residues: CASSPWPPDTEAFF.

The genes are TRBV4-2 and TRBJ2-1; 8 positions match TRBD2. The CDR3 sequence is 16 residues long. The junction had 9 bases not matched to a gene; V was cut back by 4 bases and J by 4 bases. Germline V lookup: CDR1 LGHNA, CDR2 YNFKEQ. The CDR3 spells CASSLTGTSQYNEQFF. The CDR3, as DNA: TGTGCCAGCAGCCTTACCGGGACTAGTCAATACAATGAGCAGTTCTTC.

V gene TRBV19 combines with J gene TRBJ2-7; 12 positions agree with TRBD1. J gave up 7 bases and V 6 bases, and 7 bases lay outside the gene matches. Germline V gene sequence: CDR1 LNHDA, CDR2 SQIVND (reference sequence). This CDR3 is 14 amino acids long. Written as DNA, the CDR3 is TGTGCCAGTAGCCCGGGACAGGGGGCGGGAGAGCAGTACTTC. It yields the protein CASSPGQGAGEQYF.

The V gene is TRBV6-5, the J gene TRBJ1-3; D remains ambiguous. Per the germline V gene, CDR1 is MNHEY and CDR2 is SVGAGI. Trimming took 5 bases from V and 0 from J, leaving 5 bases between them. CDR3 size: 13 residues. CDR3 protein: CASSRLSGNTIYF. CDR3 sequence (DNA): TGTGCCAGCAGTAGACTCTCTGGAAACACCATATATTTT.

This chain uses TRBV29-1 with TRBJ2-7, with a possible D match to TRBD1 (6 bases). This CDR3 is 12 amino acids long. The germline gives CDR1 SQVTM, CDR2 ANQGSEA. Trimming left V 3 bases short and J 2 bases short, with 8 bases between. In DNA, the CDR3 is TGCAGCGTTGAGGGGACACCCTACGAGCAGTACTTC. Residues: CSVEGTPYEQYF.

The chain uses TRBV20-1 and TRBJ2-1, with D hard to call. Looked up from germline, CDR1 is DFQATT and CDR2 is SNEGSKA (reference sequence). Trimming shortened V by 8 bases and J by 5 bases, and 10 bases separated the two germline ends. This CDR3 has 11 amino acids. The CDR3 sequence: CSQNYHNEQFF. The CDR3 DNA reads TGCAGTCAGAACTACCACAATGAGCAGTTCTTC.

V is TRBV29-1 and J is TRBJ2-7, with D maybe TRBD2 (6 bases). This CDR3 is built from 14 residues. V was cut by 7 bases and J by 1 base, with 17 bases left in between. Looked up from germline, CDR1 is SQVTM and CDR2 is ANQGSEA. CDR3 loop: CSAPRRDRSYEQYF. The CDR3 coding sequence is TGCAGCGCCCCCCGGCGGGACCGGTCCTACGAGCAGTACTTC.

This clone was picked up a small number of times. CDR3 amino acids: CASSGFRSGGQETQYF. CDR3 bases: TGTGCCAGCAGTGGGTTCCGGAGCGGGGGCCAAGAGACCCAGTACTTC. This sequence joins TRBV2 and TRBJ2-5, with 8 nucleotides matching TRBD2. This CDR3 has 16 amino acids. The V segment lost 4 bases and the J segment 1 base; nucleotides outside the gene matches: 8. CDR1 and CDR2 (germline): SNHLY, FYNNEI. The variable domain in full, with the rest retrieved from reference TRBV2 and TRBJ2-5, is EPEVTQTPSHQVTQMGQEVILRCVPISNHLYFYWYRQILGQKVEFLVSFYNNEISEKSEIFDDQFSVERPDGSNFTLKIRSTKLEDSAMYFCASSGFRSGGQETQYFGPGTRLLVL.

The CDR3 reads CASSIEAYGYTF. CDR3 nucleotides: TGTGCCAGTAGTATCGAGGCCTATGGCTACACCTTC. The chain joins TRBV19 to TRBJ1-2; no definite D call. The CDR3 is made up of 12 amino acids. CDR1 is LNHDA and CDR2 is SQIVND in the germline V gene (reference sequence). V gave up 3 bases and J gave up 4 bases, with 6 bases separating them.

This chain links TRBV7-6 with TRBJ2-5, with D perhaps matching TRBD2 (6 bases). This CDR3 contains 14 residues. Trimming took off 2 bases at V and 5 bases at J, with 12 bases between the two ends. CDR1 and CDR2 from the germline V gene are SGHVS and FNYEAQ. The CDR3 is CASSLPSGPETQYF. CDR3 coding DNA: TGTGCCAGCAGCTTACCCAGCGGGCCGGAGACCCAGTACTTC. The complete variable domain, with remaining parts taken from reference TRBV7-6 and TRBJ2-5, reads GAGVSQSPRYKVTKRGQDVALRCDPISGHVSLYWYRQALGQGPEFLTYFNYEAQQDKSGLPNDRFSAERPEGSISTLTIQRTEQRDSAMYRCASSLPSGPETQYFGPGTRLLVL.

The chain joins TRBV11-3 to TRBJ2-1; D might be TRBD2 (5 bases). V was clipped by 3 bases and J by 10 bases, with 10 bases between them. The CDR3 loop spans 12 amino acids. The germline V gene has CDR1 SGHNT and CDR2 YENEEA. The CDR3 spells CASSFGGLEQFF. The CDR3 DNA reads TGTGCCAGCAGCTTTGGTGGACTGGAGCAGTTCTTC.

V is TRBV7-8 and J is TRBJ2-2; 9 nucleotides agree with TRBD2. Trimming removed 3 bases from V and 7 bases from J; junction bases left unmatched: 6. The CDR3 covers 15 residues. The germline CDR1 and CDR2 sequences are SGHVS and FQNEAQ. In DNA form, the CDR3 reads TGTGCCAGCAGCTTCTTAGCGGGAGCGGGCGGGGAGCTGTTTTTT. The encoded protein is CASSFLAGAGGELFF.

The chain uses TRBV5-6 and TRBJ2-3, with 8 nucleotides matching TRBD2. V shed 2 bases, J shed 5 bases, and the junction held 16 bases outside the gene matches. The CDR3 length is 18 residues. The germline CDR1 and CDR2 sequences are SGHDT and YYEEEE. CDR3 residues: CASSFDHYAAGGLDTQYF. The DNA of the CDR3 is TGTGCCAGCAGCTTCGACCACTATGCCGCGGGAGGATTAGATACGCAGTATTTT. The full variable domain, in which reference TRBV5-6 and TRBJ2-3 provide the parts outside the CDR3, is DAGVTQSPTHLIKTRGQQVTLRCSPKSGHDTVSWYQQALGQGPQFIFQYYEEEERQRGNFPDRFSGHQFPNYSSELNVNALLLGDSALYLCASSFDHYAAGGLDTQYFGPGTRLTVL.

This clone showed up just a few times. The rearrangement joins TRBV30 to TRBJ1-1; tentative D call: TRBD1 (5 bases). The germline V gene has CDR1 GTSNPN and CDR2 SVGIG (reference sequence). This CDR3 spans 12 amino acids. Between the trimmed V and J ends, which lost 5 bases and 7 bases, there was a span of 14 bases. The CDR3 here is CAWFKRDFEAFF. CDR3 sequence (DNA): TGTGCCTGGTTCAAACGGGACTTTGAAGCTTTCTTT.

The chain carries TRBV28 and TRBJ2-1, with TRBD2 matching 10 bases. The V and J ends lost 2 bases and 6 bases, in that order; junction bases with no gene match: 4. Germline assignment: CDR1 MDHEN and CDR2 SYDVKM. This CDR3 has 15 residues. The chain's CDR3 is CASSLPSGSFNEQFF. The CDR3 DNA sequence: TGTGCCAGCAGTTTACCTAGCGGGAGCTTCAATGAGCAGTTCTTC.